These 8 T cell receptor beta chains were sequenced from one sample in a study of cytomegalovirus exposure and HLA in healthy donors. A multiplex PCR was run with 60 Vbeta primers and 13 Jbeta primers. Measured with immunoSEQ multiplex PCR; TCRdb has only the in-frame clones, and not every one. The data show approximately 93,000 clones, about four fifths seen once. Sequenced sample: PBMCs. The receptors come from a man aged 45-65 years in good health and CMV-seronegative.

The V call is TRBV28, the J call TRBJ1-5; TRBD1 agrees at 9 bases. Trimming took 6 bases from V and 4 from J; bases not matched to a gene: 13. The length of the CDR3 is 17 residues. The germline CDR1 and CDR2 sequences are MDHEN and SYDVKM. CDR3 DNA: TGTGCCAGCAGCTCGCGGACAGGGGCCTCCTTTAATCAGCCCCAGCATTTT. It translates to CASSSRTGASFNQPQHF.

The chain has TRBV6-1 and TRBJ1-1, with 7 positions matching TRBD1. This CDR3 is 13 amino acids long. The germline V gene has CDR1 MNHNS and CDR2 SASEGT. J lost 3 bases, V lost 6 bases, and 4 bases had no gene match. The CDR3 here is CASRSQGDTEAFF. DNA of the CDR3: TGTGCCAGCAGGAGCCAGGGGGACACTGAAGCTTTCTTT.

The CDR3 nucleotides are TGTGCCAGCAGATCCGGGACAGGGCGAACCGGGGAGCTGTTTTTT. Translating it yields CASRSGTGRTGELFF. The rearrangement links TRBV7-2 to TRBJ2-2; 9 bases map to TRBD1. CDR1 SGHTA and CDR2 FQGNSA come from the germline V gene. Germline trimming cut 6 bases from V and 5 bases from J; bases unmatched to any gene: 7. This CDR3 region has 15 residues.

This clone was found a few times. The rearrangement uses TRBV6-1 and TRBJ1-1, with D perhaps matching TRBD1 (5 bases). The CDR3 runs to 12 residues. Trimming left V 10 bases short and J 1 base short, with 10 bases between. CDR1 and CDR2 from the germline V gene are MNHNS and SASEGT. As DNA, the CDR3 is TGTGCCAACCGGAGGGGGAACACTGAAGCTTTCTTT. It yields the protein CANRRGNTEAFF.

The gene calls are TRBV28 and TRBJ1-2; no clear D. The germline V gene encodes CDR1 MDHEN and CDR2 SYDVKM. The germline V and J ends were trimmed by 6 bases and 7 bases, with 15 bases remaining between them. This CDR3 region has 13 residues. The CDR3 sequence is CASRGEGLAGYTF. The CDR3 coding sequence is TGTGCCAGCAGGGGAGAGGGTCTTGCTGGCTACACCTTC.

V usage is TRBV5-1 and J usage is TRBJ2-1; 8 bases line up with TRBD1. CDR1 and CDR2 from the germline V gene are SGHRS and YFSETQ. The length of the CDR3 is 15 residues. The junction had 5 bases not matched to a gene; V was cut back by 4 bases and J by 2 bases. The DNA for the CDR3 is TGCGCCAGCAGCCCCGGGACAGGTGCCTACAATGAGCAGTTCTTC. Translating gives CASSPGTGAYNEQFF.

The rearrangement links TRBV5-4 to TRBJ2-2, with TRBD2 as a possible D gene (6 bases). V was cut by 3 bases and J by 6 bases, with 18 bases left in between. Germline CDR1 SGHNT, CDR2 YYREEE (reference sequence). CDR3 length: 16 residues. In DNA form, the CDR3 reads TGTGCCAGCAGCTCATTGGACCGGGGGATCCCCGGGGAGCTGTTTTTT. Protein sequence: CASSSLDRGIPGELFF.

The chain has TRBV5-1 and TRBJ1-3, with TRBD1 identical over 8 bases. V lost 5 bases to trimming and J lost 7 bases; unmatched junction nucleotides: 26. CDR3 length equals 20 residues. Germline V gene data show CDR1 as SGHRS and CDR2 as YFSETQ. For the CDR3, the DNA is TGCGCCAGCAGACCCTTCGGACAGGGCGCGGGCAAGGCGGATTTTAACACCATATATTTT. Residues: CASRPFGQGAGKADFNTIYF.